This is a list of T cell receptor beta chains from one sample in a study of CD8+ T cells in alopecia areata. Clones were read by immunoSEQ multiplex PCR, and TCRdb kept only the in-frame ones, dropping some. The sample carries 89,000 or so clones, roughly 51% recorded once. Sequences were obtained from NKG2D-high CD8+ T cells sorted from blood. Every receptor here comes from a human donor with alopecia areata. The CDR3 runs from the conserved cysteine through the conserved F or W. D genes are given only for firm matches. A clone size is listed for some rows: how often the clone was seen (once, few, many), or a class if it is expanded.

j_call clone_size v_call d_call cdr3_nt cdr3_aa
TRBJ2-7 few TRBV30 TRBD1 TGTGCCTGCCCCGCCATAGGGACAGCCGACGAGCAGTACTTC CACPAIGTADEQYF
TRBJ2-1 . TRBV13 . TGTGCCAGCAGCAATAAAGGGTACAATGAGCAGTTCTTC CASSNKGYNEQFF
TRBJ2-5 . TRBV6-6 . TGTGCCAGCAGTTACCCTCAGACAGAGGAGGAGACCCAGTACTTC CASSYPQTEEETQYF
TRBJ2-5 . TRBV27 . TGTGCCAGCAGTTCCTCCCTCGGGAGGTGGGGGGCGGGTAGGAATTTCAGTAGCGAGACCCAGTACTTC CASSSSLGRWGAGRNFSSETQYF
TRBJ1-1 . TRBV27 . TGTGCCAGCAGTTTACAGTCGGCAGGCACTGAAGCTTTCTTT CASSLQSAGTEAFF
TRBJ2-7 . TRBV5-4 TRBD2 TGTGCCAGCAGCCCGAGTGGACTAGCGGGATCCTACGAGCAGTACTTC CASSPSGLAGSYEQYF
TRBJ1-6 . TRBV7-9 . TGTGCCAGCAGCTTAGCGCACTTGAGCTCCTATAATTCACCCCTCCACTTT CASSLAHLSSYNSPLHF
TRBJ2-1 . TRBV2 . TGTGCCAGTAGGGCTCTGTCCTACAATGAGCAGTTCTTC CASRALSYNEQFF
TRBJ2-5 . TRBV11-2 . TGTGCCAGCAGCTCCCCTGGGGTACAAGAGACCCAGTACTTC CASSSPGVQETQYF
TRBJ2-5 . TRBV5-6 TRBD2 TGTGCCAGCAGCGACGGGACTACGGAGACCCAGTACTTC CASSDGTTETQYF
TRBJ2-7 . TRBV30 . TGTGCCTGGAGGCCGGCCCCAAGCTCCTACGAGCAGTACTTC CAWRPAPSSYEQYF
TRBJ2-7 . TRBV25-1 . TGTGCCAGCAGTGATCTAGCGAGCGCGCACGAGCAGTACTTC CASSDLASAHEQYF
TRBJ1-2 . TRBV2 . TGTGCCAGAAGTCCGTTGGGGGCGAAGTATGGCTACACCTTC CARSPLGAKYGYTF
TRBJ2-7 few TRBV20-1 . TGCAGTGCTAAAACGTGGGCCGAGCAGTACTTC CSAKTWAEQYF
TRBJ2-3 few TRBV7-2 TRBD1 TGTGCCACACAGGGGCCAGCTAGCACAGATACGCAGTATTTT CATQGPASTDTQYF
TRBJ2-2 . TRBV9 . TGTGCCAGCAGCGTAGACCCCACCGGGGAGCTGTTTTTT CASSVDPTGELFF
TRBJ1-1 . TRBV5-6 . TGTGCCAGCAGCTTGGGGGGATGGACTGAAGCTTTCTTT CASSLGGWTEAFF
TRBJ2-1 . TRBV4-1 . TGCGCCAGCAGCTCGGGACTGGGGAATGAGCAGTTCTTC CASSSGLGNEQFF
TRBJ2-4 . TRBV27 . TGTGCCAGCAGTCCAGTGGGGGCCAAGGACATTCAGTACTTC CASSPVGAKDIQYF